Below, 23 T cell receptor beta chains from the same sample are listed, as sequenced in a study of cytomegalovirus exposure and HLA in healthy donors (dated by TCRdb to about 2017). Libraries were built with the immunoSEQ multiplex PCR assay. For the multiplex PCR, a mixture combining 60 forward primers for TCR Vbeta segments and 13 reverse primers for TCR Jbeta segments was used. Drawn from immuneACCESS, this table holds only the in-frame rearrangements with V and J called that TCRdb kept. Clones are partly lost; checked studies trace under half to an unresolved V gene and leave the rest unexplained. The sample table records about 160,000 clones; more than 60% of these occur just once. The ten biggest clones cover 4.3% of the sample. The sample consisted of PBMCs. These TCRs come from a man aged 40-49 years in good health and CMV-seronegative.

The table lists this clone with a few counts. CDR3 nucleotide sequence: TGTGCCAGCAGCTTAGGATCCACGGAGGGTCAGCCCCAGCATTTT. Residues: CASSLGSTEGQPQHF. V is TRBV11-2 and J is TRBJ1-5; no firm D call. This CDR3 has 15 amino acids. Trimming took off 1 base at V and 6 bases at J, with 13 bases between the two ends. The germline gives CDR1 SGHAT, CDR2 FQNNGV. Full variable domain (remainder filled in from reference TRBV11-2 and TRBJ1-5): EAGVAQSPRYKIIEKRQSVAFWCNPISGHATLYWYQQILGQGPKLLIQFQNNGVVDDSQLPKDRFSAERLKGVDSTLKIQPAKLEDSAVYLCASSLGSTEGQPQHFGDGTRLSIL.

The chain is built from TRBV6-4 and TRBJ1-1, with D unresolved. With 0 bases removed from V and 1 base from J, the gap between germline ends came to 3 bases. The CDR3 spans 13 residues. CDR1 MRHNA and CDR2 SNTAGT come from the germline V gene. CDR3 DNA: TGTGCCAGCAGTGACTCCCAGAACACTGAAGCTTTCTTT. Protein product: CASSDSQNTEAFF.

The rearrangement uses TRBV27 and TRBJ2-7; the match to TRBD1 covers 8 bases. Germline lookup yields CDR1 MNHEY and CDR2 SMNVEV (reference sequence). The CDR3 contains 15 residues. V lost 6 bases and J lost 3; bases outside the gene matches: 10. In DNA, the CDR3 is TGTGCCAGCAGCTCCTCGGACAGGGCCTACTACGAGCAGTACTTC. Translating gives CASSSSDRAYYEQYF.

The chain employs TRBV27 and TRBJ2-2, with D maybe TRBD1 (5 bases). V was pared by 6 bases and J by 1 base, with 9 bases between. The CDR3 runs to 14 residues. Germline V CDR1 and CDR2: MNHEY, SMNVEV (reference sequence). The CDR3 loop is CASRATENTGELFF. In nucleotides, the CDR3 is TGTGCCAGCAGGGCGACAGAGAACACCGGGGAGCTGTTTTTT.

The chain links TRBV27 to TRBJ1-2; D unresolved. This CDR3 is built from 14 residues. V lost 8 bases to trimming and J lost 7 bases, with 20 bases between them. In germline, CDR1 is MNHEY, CDR2 SMNVEV (reference sequence). CDR3 nucleotide sequence: TGTGCCAGCTCGGGGATGGCGGGTTTTGGTGGCTACACCTTC. It codes for CASSGMAGFGGYTF.

The chain uses TRBV2 and TRBJ2-7; 8 bases agree with TRBD1. CDR3 size: 15 residues. Germline V gene sequence: CDR1 SNHLY, CDR2 FYNNEI. The V segment lost 2 bases and the J segment 4 bases; nucleotides outside the gene matches: 7. CDR3: CASSEHQGAPYEQYF. In nucleotides, the CDR3 is TGTGCCAGCAGTGAACACCAGGGGGCGCCGTACGAGCAGTACTTC.

This clone was detected a few times. The chain joins TRBV5-6 to TRBJ2-6; D ambiguous. CDR1 and CDR2 from the germline V gene are SGHDT and YYEEEE. The CDR3 runs 15 residues. V was cut by 2 bases and J by 1 base, with 7 bases left in between. The CDR3 coding sequence is TGTGCCAGCAGCTTTGACATGTCTGGGGCCAACGTCCTGACTTTC. Protein sequence: CASSFDMSGANVLTF.

This clone was found once. V and J are TRBV30 and TRBJ1-1; D uncertain. Trimming left V 4 bases short and J 0 bases short, with 9 bases between. Per germline, CDR1 GTSNPN and CDR2 SVGIG (reference sequence). The CDR3 length is 13 residues. This chain's CDR3 is CAWTRILNTEAFF. Written as DNA, the CDR3 is TGTGCCTGGACTCGTATCTTGAACACTGAAGCTTTCTTT.

This sequence joins TRBV6-1 and TRBJ1-5; 9 nucleotides line up with TRBD1. The CDR3 spans 15 residues. The germline gives CDR1 MNHNS, CDR2 SASEGT. After removal of 6 bases from V and 2 bases from J, the junction contained 5 bases not matched to a gene. The chain's CDR3 is CASRTRDRGNQPQHF. The CDR3 bases are TGTGCCAGCAGAACCCGGGACAGGGGCAATCAGCCCCAGCATTTT.

V and J are TRBV21-1 and TRBJ2-7; the listed D gene, TRBD2, was not tested against the DNA. TRBV21-1 corresponds to a pseudogene. The CDR3 consists of 16 residues. DNA for the CDR3: TGTGCCAGCAGCAAAGCTGGACTAGCGGGATCCTACGAGCAGTACTTC. Encoded protein: CASSKAGLAGSYEQYF.

The rearrangement uses TRBV27 and TRBJ2-3; 10 bases are a match to TRBD2. CDR1 and CDR2 (germline): MNHEY, SMNVEV (reference sequence). V was clipped by 5 bases and J by 3 bases; unmatched bases: 11. This CDR3 is 17 amino acids long. In DNA form, the CDR3 reads TGTGCCAGCAGTCCAACCCTACTAGCGGGGAGTACAGATACGCAGTATTTT. Residues: CASSPTLLAGSTDTQYF.

The V gene is TRBV9, the J gene TRBJ2-2; 11 bases line up with TRBD1. With 4 bases clipped from V and 7 bases from J, the junction kept 6 bases outside the gene matches. This CDR3 comprises 15 residues. CDR1 is SGDLS and CDR2 is YYNGEE in the germline V gene. In nucleotides, the CDR3 is TGTGCCAGCAGCCTTGGGACAGGGGGGTTCGGGGAGCTGTTTTTT. This sequence encodes CASSLGTGGFGELFF.

The chain combines TRBV7-6 with TRBJ2-5, with 12 bases aligning to TRBD2. Germline CDR1 is SGHVS and CDR2 is FNYEAQ. The junction had 4 bases not matched to a gene; V was cut back by 0 bases and J by 5 bases. The CDR3 spans 16 residues. The CDR3 bases are TGTGCCAGCAGCTTAGCGCTAGCGGGGGGGCCGGAGACCCAGTACTTC. It is translated as CASSLALAGGPETQYF.

The chain is built from TRBV5-6 and TRBJ1-6; D might be TRBD1 (6 bases). The germline gives CDR1 SGHDT, CDR2 YYEEEE. The CDR3 has 16 amino acids. V lost 1 base and J lost 6, with 14 bases in between. The CDR3: CASSLPRGRINSPLHF. CDR3 DNA sequence: TGTGCCAGCAGCTTGCCCAGGGGACGGATTAATTCACCCCTCCACTTT.

The genes are TRBV6-5 and TRBJ2-5; D unclear. This CDR3 spans 15 amino acids. CDR1 is MNHEY, CDR2 SVGAGI, per germline. V was trimmed by 1 base and J by 2 bases, leaving 11 bases between them. CDR3 coding DNA: TGTGCCAGCAGTTACTATGACGGAGCACAAGAGACCCAGTACTTC. Translating gives CASSYYDGAQETQYF.

In its sample, this clone was seen a few times. V gene TRBV7-9 combines with J gene TRBJ2-5; 7 nucleotides agree with TRBD2. V shed 1 base, J shed 2 bases, and the junction held 7 bases outside the gene matches. Germline V CDR1 and CDR2: SEHNR, FQNEAQ (reference sequence). This CDR3 spans 16 amino acids. The CDR3 reads CASSLGPAGKQETQYF. The CDR3 DNA is TGTGCCAGCAGCTTAGGCCCAGCGGGGAAGCAAGAGACCCAGTACTTC.

The chain links TRBV2 to TRBJ2-5; D is perhaps TRBD1 (6 bases). There are 17 residues in the CDR3. Germline CDR1 reads SNHLY; CDR2 reads FYNNEI. V was cut by 4 bases and J by 4 bases, with 22 bases left in between. DNA of the CDR3: TGTGCCAGCAGTGTGGACAGAGGGTCCCTAACAAGAGAGACCCAGTACTTC. This sequence encodes CASSVDRGSLTRETQYF.

The chain joins TRBV11-2 to TRBJ2-7; 14 bases fit TRBD2. Germline lookup yields CDR1 SGHAT and CDR2 FQNNGV. After removal of 6 bases from V and 4 bases from J, the junction contained 2 bases not matched to a gene. This CDR3 has 14 residues. CDR3 nucleotide sequence: TGTGCCAGCAGGGGACTAGCGGGGGTGTACGAGCAGTACTTC. Translation gives CASRGLAGVYEQYF.

This chain joins TRBV7-9 and TRBJ1-5, with D possibly TRBD1 on 5 matching bases. Germline V gene data show CDR1 as SEHNR and CDR2 as FQNEAQ (reference sequence). The CDR3 is made up of 14 amino acids. Trimming pared 4 bases from V and 4 bases from J, leaving 11 bases between. The CDR3 sequence is CASSSTGSNQPQHF. The CDR3 nucleotides are TGTGCCAGCAGCTCAACAGGATCTAATCAGCCCCAGCATTTT.

The rearrangement links TRBV30 to TRBJ1-4; weak D call: TRBD1 (5 bases). CDR3 length equals 13 residues. CDR1 is GTSNPN, CDR2 SVGIG, per germline (reference sequence). V shed 2 bases and J shed 8 bases, with 12 bases lying between them. DNA for the CDR3: TGTGCCTGGAGTCGCAGGGTGGGGGAAAAACTGTTTTTT. Translating gives CAWSRRVGEKLFF. Full variable domain (rest looked up from reference TRBV30 and TRBJ1-4): SQTIHQWPATLVQPVGSPLSLECTVEGTSNPNLYWYRQAAGRGLQLLFYSVGIGQISSEVPQNLSASRPQDRQFILSSKKLLLSDSGFYLCAWSRRVGEKLFFGSGTQLSVL.

The chain couples TRBV11-2 to TRBJ2-5; TRBD2 matches 13 bases. V lost 5 bases to trimming and J lost 5 bases; unmatched junction nucleotides: 5. Germline lookup yields CDR1 SGHAT and CDR2 FQNNGV. The CDR3 has 15 residues. The CDR3 sequence: CASSLGTSGMETQYF. CDR3 coding DNA: TGTGCCAGCAGCCTCGGGACTAGCGGGATGGAGACCCAGTACTTC. Full variable domain (rest looked up from reference TRBV11-2 and TRBJ2-5): EAGVAQSPRYKIIEKRQSVAFWCNPISGHATLYWYQQILGQGPKLLIQFQNNGVVDDSQLPKDRFSAERLKGVDSTLKIQPAKLEDSAVYLCASSLGTSGMETQYFGPGTRLLVL.

This clone was counted once. The CDR3 loop reads CASGQYSYEQYF. The CDR3 DNA reads TGTGCCAGCGGACAGTACTCCTACGAGCAGTACTTC. The chain recombines TRBV25-1 with TRBJ2-7, with D perhaps matching TRBD1 (6 bases). The CDR3 spans 12 residues. The V gene lost 8 bases and the J gene lost 0 bases, with 8 bases spanning the gap. Germline loops: CDR1 MGHDK, CDR2 SYGVNS.

The chain combines TRBV28 with TRBJ2-3; weak D call: TRBD2 (5 bases). V was shortened by 3 bases and J by 4 bases, with 14 bases between the two germline ends. The CDR3 length is 15 residues. Germline loops: CDR1 MDHEN, CDR2 SYDVKM. The CDR3 nucleotides are TGTGCCAGCAGTTTTGATCCTAGCAGTCCAGATACGCAGTATTTT. Its translation: CASSFDPSSPDTQYF.